This T cell receptor (beta chain) came from a study of blood T cell repertoires in COVID-19. Study-level background: T cells, B-cell-depleted T cells, or PBMCs supplied cDNA or gDNA.

The CDR3 is 13 amino acids. Trimming took 3 bases from V and 7 from J, leaving 11 bases between them. In the source study's methods: Researchers report that nucleated cell counts were estimated from reference gene primer amplification. Clones were sequenced by immunoSEQ multiplex PCR, and TCRdb holds only the in-frame ones, with some missing. D and trimming come from the DNA, and the V and J calls and clone size come from that table. The sample includes over 250,000 clones, more than 70% of them seen just once. The clonotype originates from a woman between 40 and 55 years old who had recovered from COVID-19. The sequenced sample was peripheral blood. This chain joins TRBV12-3 or TRBV12-4 and TRBJ2-3, with D unresolved. CDR3 DNA sequence: TGTGCCAGCAGTTTGGGCTCGCAACATACGCAGTATTTT. Its translation is CASSLGSQHTQYF.